One and the same sample provided the 27 T cell receptor beta chains below, sequenced in a study of graft-versus-host responses after intestinal transplantation. Produced via immunoSEQ multiplex PCR; TCRdb's table is partial and in-frame only. The table records about 39,000 clones, roughly 93% of them present only once. These TCRs are of unknown antigen specificity. The source material was unstimulated CD8+ T cells sorted from spleen or lymph node cells, sampled before transplant. The receptors shown here come from a human donor who was the organ donor for an intestinal transplant.

The chain couples TRBV27 to TRBJ1-6; TRBD1 is a possible D gene (6 bases). Trimming took 6 bases from V and 10 from J, leaving 22 bases between them. The CDR3 has 16 amino acids. CDR1 and CDR2 from the germline V gene are MNHEY and SMNVEV (reference sequence). CDR3 sequence reads: CASRTHRGLIYSPLHF. The CDR3 nucleotides are TGTGCCAGCAGAACCCACCGGGGGCTAATTTACTCACCCCTCCACTTT.

This rearrangement joins TRBV4-1 to TRBJ2-1; 11 nucleotides line up with TRBD2. CDR1 is MGHRA and CDR2 is YSYEKL in the germline V gene. The ends lost 1 base at V and 6 bases at J; junction bases unmatched: 11. The CDR3 consists of 18 residues. CDR3 nucleotide sequence: TGCGCCAGCAGCCAAGCTCCCCTCACTAGCGGGAGATCCAATGAGCAGTTCTTC. Its translation: CASSQAPLTSGRSNEQFF.

The chain recombines TRBV5-4 with TRBJ2-7; 10 bases map to TRBD1. The CDR3 sequence is 13 residues long. V was clipped by 4 bases and J by 5 bases; unmatched bases: 3. Germline CDR1 and CDR2: SGHNT and YYREEE (reference sequence). For the CDR3, the DNA is TGTGCCAGCAGCCCGGGACAGGGGAACGAGCAGTACTTC. Protein product: CASSPGQGNEQYF. The full variable domain, with the rest looked up from reference TRBV5-4 and TRBJ2-7, is ETGVTQSPTHLIKTRGQQVTLRCSSQSGHNTVSWYQQALGQGPQFIFQYYREEENGRGNFPPRFSGLQFPNYSSELNVNALELDDSALYLCASSPGQGNEQYFGPGTRLTVT.

The rearrangement joins TRBV11-2 to TRBJ1-2; D uncertain. The CDR3 consists of 13 residues. The germline gives CDR1 SGHAT, CDR2 FQNNGV. The germline V and J ends were trimmed by 1 base and 8 bases, with 11 bases remaining between them. The CDR3 region has the DNA TGTGCCAGCAGCTTAGGCCCCGATAGGGGCTACACCTTC. Translated: CASSLGPDRGYTF.

V usage is TRBV10-1 and J usage is TRBJ2-2, with D unclear. V lost 3 bases and J lost 7, with 6 bases in between. Germline V lookup: CDR1 WNHNN, CDR2 SYGVQD (reference sequence). CDR3 length: 12 residues. The CDR3 coding sequence is TGCGCCAGCAGTGACAAGCACGGGGAGCTGTTTTTT. It specifies CASSDKHGELFF.

The V and J genes are TRBV28 and TRBJ2-7; 7 positions match TRBD2. Per the germline V gene, CDR1 is MDHEN and CDR2 is SYDVKM. Trimming cost V 11 bases and J 6 bases; bases outside gene matches: 10. The CDR3 sequence is 12 residues long. CDR3 DNA sequence: TGTGCCGTCCGGACTAGGGCCTCCGAGCAGTACTTC. It encodes CAVRTRASEQYF.

The rearrangement links TRBV20-1 to TRBJ2-3; tentative D call: TRBD2 (5 bases). CDR3 size: 11 residues. V lost 4 bases, J lost 5 bases, and 7 bases lay in between. Per germline, CDR1 DFQATT and CDR2 SNEGSKA (reference sequence). The DNA of the CDR3 is TGCAGTGCTACCACTAGAGATACGCAGTATTTT. This translates into CSATTRDTQYF.

The chain is built from TRBV4-3 and TRBJ2-3, with 11 positions matching TRBD2. Unmatched junction bases numbered 10, after V lost 4 bases and J lost 1 base. The CDR3 loop spans 18 amino acids. Germline CDR1 is LGHNA and CDR2 is YSLEER. CDR3 bases: TGCGCCAGCAGCCTTATTAGCGGGAGGGGATGGGGCACAGATACGCAGTATTTT. It specifies CASSLISGRGWGTDTQYF.

This clone was found once. The chain has TRBV11-2 and TRBJ2-7; D is unresolved. Trimming shortened V by 2 bases and J by 2 bases, and 13 bases separated the two germline ends. Germline CDR1 reads SGHAT; CDR2 reads FQNNGV. CDR3 size: 15 residues. CDR3 sequence (DNA): TGTGCCAGCAGCTTAAGGTTTACTCCTCCCTACGAGCAGTACTTC. This sequence encodes CASSLRFTPPYEQYF.

The chain recombines TRBV4-1 with TRBJ2-2; D remains ambiguous. Trimming left V 9 bases short and J 0 bases short, with 11 bases between. The CDR3 totals 14 residues. Germline V gene data show CDR1 as MGHRA and CDR2 as YSYEKL. The CDR3 DNA follows: TGCGCCAGTAGAGCGCCCTCGAACACCGGGGAGCTGTTTTTT. Protein product: CASRAPSNTGELFF.

This chain joins TRBV7-8 and TRBJ2-3; the D is unclear. The CDR3 is made up of 12 amino acids. Germline CDR1 reads SGHVS; CDR2 reads FQNEAQ. V dropped 3 bases and J dropped 4 bases, with 5 bases sitting between them. DNA for the CDR3: TGTGCCAGCAGCTTGCAGCCAGATACGCAGTATTTT. Its protein is CASSLQPDTQYF.

This chain joins TRBV28 and TRBJ2-3; 16 bases are shared with TRBD2. There are 19 residues in the CDR3. The ends lost 2 bases at V and 0 bases at J; junction bases unmatched: 5. Germline CDR1 reads MDHEN; CDR2 reads SYDVKM. CDR3 coding DNA: TGTGCCAGCAGTTTAATGGGACTAGCGGGAGGGGGTAGCACAGATACGCAGTATTTT. Residues: CASSLMGLAGGGSTDTQYF.

There are a few counts of this clone. The rearrangement links TRBV4-1 to TRBJ1-4, with D unresolved. This CDR3 is 16 amino acids long. The V end was cut by 3 bases, the J end by 2 bases, with 13 bases between. Germline CDR1 reads MGHRA; CDR2 reads YSYEKL. This CDR3 is CASSQYSGGTNEKLFF. The CDR3 coding sequence is TGCGCCAGCAGCCAGTATTCGGGTGGCACTAATGAAAAACTGTTTTTT.

The V gene is TRBV11-2, the J gene TRBJ2-7, with D perhaps assigned TRBD1 or TRBD2 (5 bases each). The germline gives CDR1 SGHAT, CDR2 FQNNGV. The V end was cut by 5 bases, the J end by 0 bases, with 11 bases between. The length of the CDR3 is 14 residues. CDR3 sequence: CASSLGPFSYEQYF. The CDR3 DNA reads TGTGCCAGCAGCCTGGGACCGTTCTCCTACGAGCAGTACTTC.

This chain connects TRBV27 to TRBJ2-6, with D tentatively TRBD1 or TRBD2 (5 bases each). Looked up from germline, CDR1 is MNHEY and CDR2 is SMNVEV (reference sequence). This CDR3 spans 19 amino acids. Trimming left V 0 bases short and J 2 bases short, with 17 bases between. Here the CDR3 DNA reads TGTGCCAGCAGTTTATCGAATCTCAAGGGACCCACTGGGGCCAACGTCCTGACTTTC. As protein: CASSLSNLKGPTGANVLTF.

The V and J genes are TRBV4-2 and TRBJ2-1; TRBD2 matches 8 bases. Germline V gene sequence: CDR1 LGHNA, CDR2 YNFKEQ. Trimming cost V 4 bases and J 7 bases; bases outside gene matches: 3. CDR3 size: 13 residues. The CDR3 protein is CASSLTSANEQFF. The CDR3 coding sequence is TGTGCCAGCAGCCTGACTAGCGCGAATGAGCAGTTCTTC.

V is TRBV19 and J is TRBJ2-7, with D possibly TRBD1 on 5 matching bases. Trimming pared 0 bases from V and 0 bases from J, leaving 18 bases between. The CDR3 covers 18 residues. The germline V gene encodes CDR1 LNHDA and CDR2 SQIVND (reference sequence). As DNA, the CDR3 is TGTGCCAGTAGTATAGAGGCGGAGACAGAACCCAACTCCTACGAGCAGTACTTC. Its translation is CASSIEAETEPNSYEQYF.

The rearrangement joins TRBV7-2 to TRBJ2-5, with 16 positions matching TRBD2. The CDR3 loop spans 17 amino acids. Per germline, CDR1 SGHTA and CDR2 FQGNSA. After removal of 5 bases from V and 4 bases from J, the junction contained 7 bases not matched to a gene. The CDR3 region has the DNA TGTGCCAGCAGCCGGGGACTAGCGGGAGGGAGAGGAGAGACCCAGTACTTC. It codes for CASSRGLAGGRGETQYF.

This clone has a handful of counts. CDR3 sequence (DNA): TGTGCCATCAGTGAGTCCGGGACAGGGTACAACGAGCAGTACTTC. Translation gives CAISESGTGYNEQYF. The chain has TRBV10-3 and TRBJ2-7, with TRBD1 identical over 9 bases. In germline, CDR1 is ENHRY, CDR2 SYGVKD. The CDR3 runs to 15 residues. V trimming: 0 bases; J trimming: 5 bases; junction bases outside the gene matches: 5.

A remark on this clone: It is likely a read error: a sequence one base away is far more abundant. The same CDR3 arises from other DNA sequences in this sample as well. This chain uses TRBV5-5 with TRBJ1-1; weak D call: TRBD1 (5 bases). The V gene lost 5 bases and the J gene lost 5 bases, with 16 bases spanning the gap. Germline V gene data show CDR1 as SGHKS and CDR2 as YYEKEE (reference sequence). The CDR3 runs 14 residues. CDR3 amino acids: CASSRTRALTEAFF. Here the CDR3 DNA reads TGTGCCAGCAGTCGCACCAGGGCCCTAACTGAAGCTTTCTTT.

The rearrangement uses TRBV29-1 and TRBJ2-1; a possible D gene is TRBD2 (6 bases). Trimming shortened V by 0 bases and J by 6 bases, and 12 bases separated the two germline ends. The CDR3 spans 14 residues. Germline V gene lookup returns CDR1 SQVTM and CDR2 ANQGSEA. CDR3 sequence reads: CSVEDRASANEQFF. CDR3 DNA sequence: TGCAGCGTTGAAGATCGAGCTAGCGCCAATGAGCAGTTCTTC.

The gene calls are TRBV2 and TRBJ2-2; D might be TRBD2 (6 bases). V gave up 7 bases and J gave up 4 bases, with 16 bases separating them. In germline, CDR1 is SNHLY, CDR2 FYNNEI. The CDR3 loop spans 15 amino acids. CDR3 DNA sequence: TGTGCCAGCAACCCTAGGAGGGGAAGCACCGGGGAGCTGTTTTTT. Protein: CASNPRRGSTGELFF.

The chain employs TRBV11-2 and TRBJ2-2; a possible D gene is TRBD2 (6 bases). V was pared by 9 bases and J by 2 bases, with 13 bases between. Germline CDR1 is SGHAT and CDR2 is FQNNGV. The length of the CDR3 is 14 residues. CDR3 in amino acids: CASTGEINTGELFF. DNA for the CDR3: TGTGCCAGTACGGGAGAGATAAACACCGGGGAGCTGTTTTTT.

The chain has TRBV28 and TRBJ1-5; D is ambiguous. V shed 5 bases and J shed 7 bases, with 12 bases lying between them. The V gene's germline CDR1 is MDHEN and CDR2 SYDVKM. The CDR3 runs to 13 residues. The DNA for the CDR3 is TGTGCCAGCAGTAGCCTCGTAGGCCAGCCCCAGCATTTT. It encodes CASSSLVGQPQHF.

This clone was counted once. The chain carries TRBV6-5 and TRBJ2-7, with 11 bases fitting TRBD2. This CDR3 region has 15 residues. Trimming cost V 2 bases and J 3 bases; bases outside gene matches: 3. The germline V gene encodes CDR1 MNHEY and CDR2 SVGAGI. CDR3 nucleotides: TGTGCCAGCAGTTACGGGGGACTAGCGGACTACGAGCAGTACTTC. Its protein product is CASSYGGLADYEQYF.

The chain employs TRBV20-1 and TRBJ2-1; no definite D call. The CDR3 runs 11 residues. V was shortened by 3 bases and J by 8 bases, with 8 bases between the two germline ends. CDR1 is DFQATT and CDR2 is SNEGSKA in the germline V gene (reference sequence). The CDR3 here is CSARSLDEQFF. The CDR3 DNA follows: TGCAGTGCTAGGTCCTTGGATGAGCAGTTCTTC.

This chain links TRBV28 with TRBJ2-7, with a possible D match to TRBD1 (6 bases). Per germline, CDR1 MDHEN and CDR2 SYDVKM. The CDR3 is made up of 13 amino acids. V was clipped by 3 bases and J by 3 bases, with 9 bases between them. The CDR3 protein is CASSLGQGYEQYF. The CDR3 nucleotides are TGTGCCAGCAGTTTGGGACAAGGCTACGAGCAGTACTTC.